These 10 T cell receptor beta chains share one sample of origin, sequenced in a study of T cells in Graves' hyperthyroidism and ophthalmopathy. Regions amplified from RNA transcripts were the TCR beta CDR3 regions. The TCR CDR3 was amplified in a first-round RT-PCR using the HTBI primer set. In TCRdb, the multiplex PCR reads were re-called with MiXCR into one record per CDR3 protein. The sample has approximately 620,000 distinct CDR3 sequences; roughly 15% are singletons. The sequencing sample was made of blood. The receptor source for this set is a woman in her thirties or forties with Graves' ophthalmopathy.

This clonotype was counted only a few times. The CDR3 protein is CAIRGTEKETQYF. CDR3 sequence (DNA): TGTGCCATCAGGGGGACAGAAAAAGAGACCCAGTACTTC. The chain links TRBV10-3 to TRBJ2-5; 7 bases align to TRBD1. Germline loops: CDR1 ENHRY, CDR2 SYGVKD. V lost 6 bases to trimming and J lost 3 bases; unmatched junction nucleotides: 4. The CDR3 sequence is 13 residues long.

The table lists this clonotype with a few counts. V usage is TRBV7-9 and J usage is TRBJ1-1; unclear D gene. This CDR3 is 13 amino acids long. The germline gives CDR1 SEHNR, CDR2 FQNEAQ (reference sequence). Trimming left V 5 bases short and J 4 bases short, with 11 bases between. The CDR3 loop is CASSRLTLTEAFF. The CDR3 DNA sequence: TGTGCCAGCAGCCGCCTGACCCTCACTGAAGCTTTCTTT.

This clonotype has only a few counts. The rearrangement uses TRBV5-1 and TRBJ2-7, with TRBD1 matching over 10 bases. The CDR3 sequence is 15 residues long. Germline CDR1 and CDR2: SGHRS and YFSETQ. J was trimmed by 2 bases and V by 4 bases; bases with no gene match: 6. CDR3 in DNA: TGCGCCAGCAGCAGGGGACAGGGGCCGACCTACGAGCAGTACTTC. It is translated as CASSRGQGPTYEQYF.

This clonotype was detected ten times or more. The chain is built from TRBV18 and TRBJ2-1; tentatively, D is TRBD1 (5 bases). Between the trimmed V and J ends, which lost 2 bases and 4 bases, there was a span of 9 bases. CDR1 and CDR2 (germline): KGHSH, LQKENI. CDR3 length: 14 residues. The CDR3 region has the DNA TGTGCCAGCTCACCATCGGACACGTACAATGAGCAGTTCTTC. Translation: CASSPSDTYNEQFF.

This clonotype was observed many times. Here the CDR3 reads CASSYSFETGDFYTEAFF. CDR3 DNA: TGTGCCAGCAGTTACAGTTTCGAGACAGGGGACTTTTACACTGAAGCTTTCTTT. The chain recombines TRBV6-2 or TRBV6-3 with TRBJ1-1; 8 positions match TRBD1. CDR3 size: 18 residues. The V and J ends lost 2 bases and 3 bases, in that order; junction bases with no gene match: 14. In germline, CDR1 is MNHEY, CDR2 SVGEGT.

Here the CDR3 reads CAISGGYQETQYF. CDR3 in DNA: TGTGCCATCAGCGGGGGGTATCAAGAGACCCAGTACTTC. V is TRBV10-3 and J is TRBJ2-5; 7 positions agree with TRBD2. The CDR3 covers 13 residues. V was clipped by 6 bases and J by 2 bases; unmatched bases: 3. The V gene's germline CDR1 is ENHRY and CDR2 SYGVKD.

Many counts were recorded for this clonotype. The CDR3 DNA sequence: TGTGCCAGCAGTGAAGGTGAGCAGTTCTTC. This sequence encodes CASSEGEQFF. V gene TRBV6-1 combines with J gene TRBJ2-1, with D hard to call. Trimming cost V 1 base and J 9 bases, with 1 base left between them. CDR1 and CDR2 from the germline V gene are MNHNS and SASEGT. The CDR3 is 10 residues long.

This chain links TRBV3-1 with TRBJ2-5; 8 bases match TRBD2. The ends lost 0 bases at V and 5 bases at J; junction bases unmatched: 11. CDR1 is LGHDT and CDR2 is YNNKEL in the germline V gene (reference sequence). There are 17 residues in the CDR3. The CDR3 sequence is CASSQDSSGGTEETQYF. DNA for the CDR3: TGTGCCAGCAGCCAAGATTCCAGCGGGGGCACGGAGGAGACCCAGTACTTC.

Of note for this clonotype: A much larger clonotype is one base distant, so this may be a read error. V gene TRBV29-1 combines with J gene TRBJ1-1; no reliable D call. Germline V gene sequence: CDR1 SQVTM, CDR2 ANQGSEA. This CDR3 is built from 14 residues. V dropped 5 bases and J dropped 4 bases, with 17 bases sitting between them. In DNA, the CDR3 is TGCAGCGTTCACGGTGTTCTTTTGGGCACTGAAGCTTTCTTT. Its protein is CSVHGVLLGTEAFF. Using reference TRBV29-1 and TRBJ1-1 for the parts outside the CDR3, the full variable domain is SAVISQKPSRDICQRGTSLTIQCQVDSQVTMMFWYRQQPGQSLTLIATANQGSEATYESGFVIDKFPISRPNLTFSTLTVSNMSPEDSSIYLCSVHGVLLGTEAFFGQGTRLTVV.

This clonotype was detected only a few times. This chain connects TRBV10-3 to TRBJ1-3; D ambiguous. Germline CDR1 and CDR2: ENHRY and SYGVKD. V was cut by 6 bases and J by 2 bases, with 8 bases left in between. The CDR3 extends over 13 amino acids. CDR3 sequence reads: CAISDEPGNTIYF. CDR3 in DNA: TGTGCCATCAGCGACGAGCCTGGAAACACCATATATTTT.